This is a list of T cell receptor beta chains from one sample in a study of cytomegalovirus exposure and HLA in healthy donors. Sequencing used immunoSEQ multiplex PCR; TCRdb keeps in-frame clones, though not all of them. This sample has 120,000 or so clones; about four fifths occur once, and the top ten carry approximately 2%. Specimen: PBMCs. These receptors all come from a young man in good health and CMV-seronegative. Each CDR3 is given with its conserved first and last residue. D genes are given only for firm matches. Clone size is stated in some rows and not others, as once, few, many or a class when expanded.

NA NA TRBJ2-1 TRBV11-3 TGTGCCAGCAGCCCTAGAGTGGGCAATGAGCAGTTCTTC CASSPRVGNEQFF
NA few TRBJ1-2 TRBV12-5 TGTGCTAGTGGTTTGTTAACCCCTTCGGGGACCTTC CASGLLTPSGTF
TRBD2 NA TRBJ2-3 TRBV9 TGTGCCAGCAGCGTAGACGGCGGGGGAAGCACAGATACGCAGTATTTT CASSVDGGGSTDTQYF
NA NA TRBJ1-1 TRBV2 TGTGCCAGCAGCCGGGATTCGAACACTGAAGCTTTCTTT CASSRDSNTEAFF
TRBD2 once TRBJ2-5 TRBV5-1 TGCGCCAGCGAACCCCAGGTGGGTCTAGCGGGAGGACCGGAGACCCAGTACTTC CASEPQVGLAGGPETQYF
TRBD1 few TRBJ1-5 TRBV6-1 TGTGCCAGCAGTAAAGACAGGGTGGGTGTTAGCAATCAGCCCCAGCATTTT CASSKDRVGVSNQPQHF
TRBD2 NA TRBJ2-1 TRBV5-1 TGCGCCAGCAGCTTGGCGGCTAGCGGGGTGAATGAGCAGTTCTTC CASSLAASGVNEQFF
NA few TRBJ1-4 TRBV2 TGTGCCAGCAGTGAAGCGCGAGGGATCAATGAAAAACTGTTTTTT CASSEARGINEKLFF
NA NA TRBJ2-1 TRBV7-2 TGTGCCAGCATCCCCGGTATGCAGGGTGAGCAGTTCTTC CASIPGMQGEQFF
NA NA TRBJ1-5 TRBV28 TGTGCCAGCAGTTTATTTTTTGGGGGGGGACGGTACAATCAGCCCCAGCATTTT CASSLFFGGGRYNQPQHF
TRBD2 NA TRBJ2-1 TRBV30 TGTGCCTTCGGACTAGCGGGAGACAATGAGCAGTTCTTC CAFGLAGDNEQFF
NA NA TRBJ1-5 TRBV6-6 TGTGCCAGCCTCGAGCAGGGTAATCAGCCCCAGCATTTT CASLEQGNQPQHF
NA few TRBJ1-5 TRBV5-6 TGTGCCAGCAGCTTGGGGGAGCAGCCCCAGCATTTT CASSLGEQPQHF
NA NA TRBJ1-2 TRBV7-2 TGTGCCAGCAGCTTAATTTTTACGAGTGGCTATGGCTACACCTTC CASSLIFTSGYGYTF
NA NA TRBJ1-2 TRBV6-5 TGTGCCAGCAGTATCCCAGGTACCAACTATGGCTACACCTTC CASSIPGTNYGYTF
TRBD2 NA TRBJ2-2 TRBV19 TGTGCCAGTAGAAAAAACCATAAGCGGGGCACCGGGGAGCTGTTTTTT CASRKNHKRGTGELFF
NA NA TRBJ1-5 TRBV7-2 TGTGCCAGCAGCGCCCGAGGGGGGGAGCAGCCCCAGCATTTT CASSARGGEQPQHF
TRBD1 NA TRBJ1-5 TRBV7-9 TGTGCCAGCAGTTTTACAGGGGTGCATCAGCCCCAGCATTTT CASSFTGVHQPQHF
TRBD1 NA TRBJ2-7 TRBV27 TGTGCCAGCAGTCGAACAGGGGGCAGTATATACGAGCAGTACTTC CASSRTGGSIYEQYF
NA NA TRBJ2-3 TRBV6-5 TGTGCCAGCAGGGTACAGGGATATAGCACAGATACGCAGTATTTT CASRVQGYSTDTQYF
NA NA TRBJ1-2 TRBV21-1 TGTGCCAGCAGCCCCGGACGGGTGACAGGGACTAACTATGGCTACACCTTC CASSPGRVTGTNYGYTF
NA NA TRBJ1-6 TRBV9 TGTGCCAGCAGCGTCCTCCCACAGAATTCACCCCTCCACTTT CASSVLPQNSPLHF
TRBD2 NA TRBJ2-3 TRBV29-1 TGCAGCGCCACGGGAGGGCCGTACGATACGCAGTATTTT CSATGGPYDTQYF
TRBD2 NA TRBJ2-2 TRBV7-3 TGTGCCAGCAGCGAAATGCCGGGACTAGCGGGAGGGCAAGGCACCGGGGAGCTGTTTTTT CASSEMPGLAGGQGTGELFF
NA NA TRBJ1-2 TRBV16 TGTGCCAGCAGCCAATCGGAAGGGAGCACCTATGGCTACACCTTC CASSQSEGSTYGYTF
NA NA TRBJ2-7 TRBV6-5 TGTGCCAGCAGTTACGGGCTAGCGACCTACGAGCAGTACTTC CASSYGLATYEQYF
TRBD1 NA TRBJ2-6 TRBV5-1 TGCGCCAGCAGCATGGGACAGGGTCTAGTTGGGGCCAACGTCCTGACTTTC CASSMGQGLVGANVLTF
NA NA TRBJ2-1 TRBV7-8 TGTGCCAGCAGCTTAGGAATTAGCGCAAACCGGGAGTTCTTC CASSLGISANREFF
NA NA TRBJ1-4 TRBV30 TGTGCCTGGAGTGACACCTCGGAGCAACTGTTTTTT CAWSDTSEQLFF
NA once TRBJ2-1 TRBV19 TGTGCCAGTAGCTTCCGGGACTCCGCCTCAAGGAGCTCCTACAATGAGCAGTTCTTC CASSFRDSASRSSYNEQFF
TRBD2 once TRBJ2-3 TRBV4-3 TGCGCCAGCAGCCGAAAGACCAGCGGGAGGACAGATACGCAGTATTTT CASSRKTSGRTDTQYF
TRBD1 NA TRBJ1-1 TRBV6-1 TGTGCCAGCAGTGAGATCGGGACAGGACCTGAAGCTTTCTTT CASSEIGTGPEAFF
NA NA TRBJ2-1 TRBV5-1 TGCGCCAGCAGCTTGGCCGAGCTATCGCCCTACAATGAGCAGTTCTTC CASSLAELSPYNEQFF
NA NA TRBJ1-6 TRBV6-5 TGTGCCAGCAGTCTGACAGATTATAATTCACCCCTCCACTTT CASSLTDYNSPLHF
NA NA TRBJ1-1 TRBV7-9 TGTGCCAGCAGTTCAGACAGGAGAGGTGAAGCTTTCTTT CASSSDRRGEAFF